Presented here are 25 T cell receptor beta chains from one specimen sequenced in a study of shared clonotypes between healthy human individuals. Produced via immunoSEQ multiplex PCR; TCRdb's table is partial and in-frame only. The profile shows about 2 million clones, approximately 94% of them singletons. Only CD45RO-negative cells positively selected for CCR7 counted as naive CD8 cells, so terminally differentiated effector memory CD45RA+ cells were excluded. Specimen: naive CD8+ T cells sorted from blood. These TCRs come from a man younger than 35 in good health.

Points on this clone: The sample contains more than one DNA sequence encoding this CDR3. The chain has TRBV2 and TRBJ2-1; either TRBD1 or TRBD2 may supply D (5 bases each). Looked up from germline, CDR1 is SNHLY and CDR2 is FYNNEI. This CDR3 has 15 residues. Trimming removed 2 bases at V and 0 bases at J, with 8 bases between. The CDR3 is CASSEWGSSYNEQFF. The CDR3 DNA reads TGTGCCAGCAGTGAATGGGGGAGCTCCTACAATGAGCAGTTCTTC.

This chain connects TRBV27 to TRBJ1-1, with D possibly matching TRBD1 (5 bases). Germline lookup yields CDR1 MNHEY and CDR2 SMNVEV (reference sequence). CDR3 length equals 14 residues. Between the trimmed V and J ends, which lost 6 bases and 4 bases, there was a span of 15 bases. The CDR3 nucleotides read TGTGCCAGCAGCAAGACCGGGGCGGGCACTGAAGCTTTCTTT. It encodes CASSKTGAGTEAFF.

The chain uses TRBV18 and TRBJ2-1; maybe TRBD2 (7 bases). This CDR3 comprises 18 residues. Deletions cut 3 bases from V and 4 bases from J, with 22 bases between. Germline V lookup: CDR1 KGHSH, CDR2 LQKENI. The CDR3 bases are TGTGCCAGCTCACCGAATCGACCGGGCGGGGGCATTTACAATGAGCAGTTCTTC. Protein product: CASSPNRPGGGIYNEQFF.

The chain combines TRBV10-3 with TRBJ2-1; no firm D call. V was trimmed by 6 bases and J by 8 bases, leaving 14 bases between them. The CDR3 is 13 residues long. Germline V gene data show CDR1 as ENHRY and CDR2 as SYGVKD. Here the CDR3 reads CAIRTRLNDEQFF. In DNA, the CDR3 is TGTGCCATCAGAACGCGCCTGAACGATGAGCAGTTCTTC.

J is TRBJ2-3 and V is TRBV9; no reliable D call. CDR3 length: 15 residues. CDR1 is SGDLS and CDR2 is YYNGEE in the germline V gene. Trimming removed 4 bases at V and 3 bases at J, with 15 bases between. As DNA, the CDR3 is TGTGCCAGCAGCCTACTTCCCGGAAGAACAGATACGCAGTATTTT. Amino acid sequence: CASSLLPGRTDTQYF.

V gene TRBV7-9 combines with J gene TRBJ1-3; D uncertain. Trimming took off 5 bases at V and 2 bases at J, with 13 bases between the two ends. The germline gives CDR1 SEHNR, CDR2 FQNEAQ (reference sequence). CDR3 length: 15 amino acids. The CDR3 is CASSRSDGPGNTIYF. The CDR3 coding sequence is TGTGCCAGCAGCCGCAGCGACGGGCCTGGAAACACCATATATTTT.

The chain is built from TRBV2 and TRBJ2-5, with TRBD2 matching 10 bases. The CDR3 contains 15 residues. Germline CDR1 reads SNHLY; CDR2 reads FYNNEI. The trim removed 3 bases at V and 4 bases at J, leaving 5 bases unmatched. CDR3 protein: CASSDLAGGGETQYF. CDR3 coding DNA: TGTGCCAGCAGTGATTTAGCGGGAGGAGGAGAGACCCAGTACTTC.

This clone was seen a single time. The V and J genes are TRBV7-9 and TRBJ1-2; TRBD1 agrees at 9 bases. The CDR3 totals 15 residues. Germline-derived CDR1 and CDR2 are SEHNR and FQNEAQ (reference sequence). Unmatched junction bases numbered 4, after V lost 5 bases and J lost 0 bases. The CDR3 sequence: CASSVDRGTNYGYTF. In nucleotides, the CDR3 is TGTGCCAGCAGCGTCGACAGGGGGACTAACTATGGCTACACCTTC.

This sequence joins TRBV4-3 and TRBJ2-7; D uncertain. The CDR3 is made up of 13 amino acids. Germline V CDR1 and CDR2: LGHNA, YSLEER. Trimming left V 5 bases short and J 3 bases short, with 11 bases between. CDR3 amino acids: CASSRGLSYEQYF. The CDR3 DNA reads as TGCGCCAGCAGCAGAGGCTTGAGCTACGAGCAGTACTTC.

The rearrangement links TRBV5-5 to TRBJ2-7; D not resolved. Trimming left V 1 base short and J 2 bases short, with 10 bases between. Germline loops: CDR1 SGHKS, CDR2 YYEKEE (reference sequence). The CDR3 is made up of 14 amino acids. CDR3 DNA: TGTGCCAGCAGCTTGTTTGACGGAACCTACGAGCAGTACTTC. Protein product: CASSLFDGTYEQYF.

The rearrangement joins TRBV11-2 to TRBJ2-3; the D gene could be TRBD1 or TRBD2 (5 bases each). Germline CDR1 is SGHAT and CDR2 is FQNNGV. V was clipped by 5 bases and J by 5 bases, with 20 bases between them. The CDR3 extends over 16 amino acids. CDR3 loop: CASSLPRGDLGDTQYF. Here the CDR3 DNA reads TGTGCCAGCAGCCTCCCCCGAGGGGATTTGGGAGATACGCAGTATTTT.

The chain couples TRBV7-2 to TRBJ2-7; no reliable D call. Germline V gene data show CDR1 as SGHTA and CDR2 as FQGNSA. V was trimmed by 2 bases and J by 7 bases, leaving 12 bases between them. This CDR3 contains 13 residues. CDR3 sequence reads: CASSLKGRYEQYF. Here the CDR3 DNA reads TGTGCCAGCAGCTTAAAGGGCCGGTATGAGCAGTACTTC.

This chain connects TRBV21-1 to TRBJ2-7; whether TRBD2, the table's D call, matches the DNA was not checked. TRBV21-1 is a documented pseudogene. The CDR3 is 20 residues long. CDR3 protein: CASSKCLLGGLTVYSYEQYF. The CDR3 region has the DNA TGTGCCAGCAGCAAATGCCTCCTGGGGGGTTTGACAGTCTACTCCTACGAGCAGTACTTC.

V and J are TRBV19 and TRBJ2-7, with no clear D. The V end lost 5 bases, the J end lost 5 bases, and 25 bases lay between the germline ends. CDR1 LNHDA and CDR2 SQIVND come from the germline V gene (reference sequence). The CDR3 is 17 amino acids. The chain's CDR3 is CASSPSDGDFTLHEQYF. As DNA, the CDR3 is TGTGCCAGTAGTCCGTCGGATGGCGACTTCACTCTCCACGAGCAGTACTTC. Full variable domain (missing parts from reference TRBV19 and TRBJ2-7): DGGITQSPKYLFRKEGQNVTLSCEQNLNHDAMYWYRQDPGQGLRLIYYSQIVNDFQKGDIAEGYSVSREKKESFPLTVTSAQKNPTAFYLCASSPSDGDFTLHEQYFGPGTRLTVT.

V gene TRBV30 combines with J gene TRBJ2-7, with D perhaps given as TRBD1 or TRBD2 (5 bases each). CDR1 is GTSNPN, CDR2 SVGIG, per germline (reference sequence). Deletions cut 2 bases from V and 5 bases from J, with 13 bases between. The CDR3 has 13 amino acids. This chain's CDR3 is CAWSSGAEDEQYF. The CDR3 DNA reads as TGTGCCTGGAGTTCTGGGGCGGAGGACGAGCAGTACTTC.

The V and J genes are TRBV27 and TRBJ2-6, with no clear D. The CDR3 consists of 18 residues. Trimming took 5 bases from V and 0 from J, leaving 17 bases between them. The V gene's germline CDR1 is MNHEY and CDR2 SMNVEV (reference sequence). The CDR3 region has the DNA TGTGCCAGCAGTACGCCGGGCCAGGAGAGCTCTGGGGCCAACGTCCTGACTTTC. Its translation is CASSTPGQESSGANVLTF.

This clone occurred a few times. This sample includes further DNA sequences coding for the same CDR3. The chain has TRBV7-3 and TRBJ2-3; 9 bases align to TRBD2. The J segment lost 3 bases and the V segment lost 0 bases, leaving 1 base of the junction unmatched. Germline V CDR1 and CDR2: SGHTA, FQGTGA. CDR3 length equals 15 residues. CDR3 in amino acids: CASSLTSGGTDTQYF. The DNA for the CDR3 is TGTGCCAGCAGCTTAACTAGCGGGGGAACAGATACGCAGTATTTT.

This sequence joins TRBV7-9 and TRBJ2-7; 9 positions agree with TRBD2. This CDR3 region has 12 residues. V was clipped by 1 base and J by 9 bases; unmatched bases: 1. The germline V gene encodes CDR1 SEHNR and CDR2 FQNEAQ (reference sequence). The chain's CDR3 is CASSLETSGQYF. The CDR3 DNA reads as TGTGCCAGCAGCTTAGAGACTAGCGGGCAGTACTTC. The full variable domain, completed using reference TRBV7-9 and TRBJ2-7, is DTGVSQNPRHKITKRGQNVTFRCDPISEHNRLYWYRQTLGQGPEFLTYFQNEAQLEKSRLLSDRFSAERPKGSFSTLEIQRTEQGDSAMYLCASSLETSGQYFGPGTRLTVT.

This clone appeared a single time. The genes are TRBV7-9 and TRBJ2-7; D not resolved. The CDR3 contains 14 residues. Looked up from germline, CDR1 is SEHNR and CDR2 is FQNEAQ (reference sequence). V lost 3 bases and J lost 5, with 14 bases in between. The CDR3 DNA sequence: TGTGCCAGCAGCTTGGTAGGGATCGGTGACGAGCAGTACTTC. Translation gives CASSLVGIGDEQYF.

This chain connects TRBV9 to TRBJ1-1, with D possibly matching TRBD1 (6 bases). This CDR3 comprises 15 residues. V lost 4 bases to trimming and J lost 6 bases, with 19 bases between them. Germline V CDR1 and CDR2: SGDLS, YYNGEE. The CDR3 region is CASSRRGGGGPEAFF. In DNA form, the CDR3 reads TGTGCCAGCAGCCGAAGGGGTGGAGGGGGGCCTGAAGCTTTCTTT.

The gene calls are TRBV7-9 and TRBJ2-3, with unresolved D. Germline V gene data show CDR1 as SEHNR and CDR2 as FQNEAQ (reference sequence). V was cut by 2 bases and J by 0 bases, with 6 bases left in between. This CDR3 has 14 residues. In nucleotides, the CDR3 is TGTGCCAGCAGCTTAACCCCTAGCACAGATACGCAGTATTTT. It encodes CASSLTPSTDTQYF. Supplemented by reference TRBV7-9 and TRBJ2-3, the full variable domain reads DTGVSQNPRHKITKRGQNVTFRCDPISEHNRLYWYRQTLGQGPEFLTYFQNEAQLEKSRLLSDRFSAERPKGSFSTLEIQRTEQGDSAMYLCASSLTPSTDTQYFGPGTRLTVL.

The gene calls are TRBV30 and TRBJ1-2; D not certain. The CDR3 is made up of 13 amino acids. Germline V lookup: CDR1 GTSNPN, CDR2 SVGIG (reference sequence). V dropped 1 base and J dropped 8 bases, with 14 bases sitting between them. For the CDR3, the DNA is TGTGCCTGGAGTGAAGCGGAGGTGAGGGGCTACACCTTC. Translating it yields CAWSEAEVRGYTF.

The CDR3 here is CASSVSQTSGGNTGELFF. CDR3 DNA: TGTGCCAGCAGCGTATCCCAGACTAGCGGGGGTAACACCGGGGAGCTGTTTTTT. The chain uses TRBV9 and TRBJ2-2, with TRBD2 identical over 12 bases. Unmatched junction bases numbered 6, after V lost 1 base and J lost 2 bases. The V gene's germline CDR1 is SGDLS and CDR2 YYNGEE. The CDR3 consists of 18 residues.

The chain has TRBV5-4 and TRBJ2-7; D unclear. This CDR3 comprises 15 residues. V was shortened by 0 bases and J by 1 base, with 11 bases between the two germline ends. Germline V gives CDR1 SGHNT, CDR2 YYREEE (reference sequence). The CDR3 DNA follows: TGTGCCAGCAGCTTGGGAGTGGGAAAGTCCTACGAGCAGTACTTC. It translates to CASSLGVGKSYEQYF.

This clone was seen just once. This sequence joins TRBV6-5 and TRBJ2-3; the D gene is possibly TRBD2 (5 bases). Between the trimmed V and J ends, which lost 0 bases and 6 bases, there was a span of 7 bases. From germline, CDR1 is MNHEY and CDR2 SVGAGI. The CDR3 spans 13 residues. The CDR3 region is CASSYSERDTQYF. CDR3 nucleotide sequence: TGTGCCAGCAGTTACTCGGAGCGGGATACGCAGTATTTT.